This TCR beta chain was sequenced in a study of OX40 agonist ivuxolimab in advanced cancers. Study context: The drug used for patients, ivuxolimab, was an agonistic anti-OX40 (CD134) antibody. Allowance was made for prior anti-PD-1, anti-PD-L1 or anti-CTLA-4 therapy, and roughly 40% had some. Patients in the trial were receiving intravenous ivuxolimab every 2 weeks, at doses of 0.01 to 10 mg/kg. General observations from the study: Researchers report that CD8+ T cells had, on average, more expanded clones than CD4+.

TCRdb's copy holds only in-frame clones and misses some; the assay was immunoSEQ multiplex PCR. The sample has 15,000 to 20,000 clones, around 78% seen once. Germline loops: CDR1 MNHNS, CDR2 SASEGT. V was cut by 5 bases and J by 2 bases, with 6 bases left in between. There are 12 residues in the CDR3. To note about this clone: Its cognate antigen is unknown.

The sequence was obtained from an adult with an advanced solid tumor such as melanoma, head and neck, liver or kidney cancer. Material: CD4+ or CD8+ T cells sorted from blood, obtained in a trial of the OX40 agonist ivuxolimab. The genes are TRBV6-1 and TRBJ1-1, with D hard to call. CDR3 sequence (DNA): TGTGCCAGCAGTCCAGCCAACACTGAAGCTTTCTTT. This gives the protein CASSPANTEAFF.